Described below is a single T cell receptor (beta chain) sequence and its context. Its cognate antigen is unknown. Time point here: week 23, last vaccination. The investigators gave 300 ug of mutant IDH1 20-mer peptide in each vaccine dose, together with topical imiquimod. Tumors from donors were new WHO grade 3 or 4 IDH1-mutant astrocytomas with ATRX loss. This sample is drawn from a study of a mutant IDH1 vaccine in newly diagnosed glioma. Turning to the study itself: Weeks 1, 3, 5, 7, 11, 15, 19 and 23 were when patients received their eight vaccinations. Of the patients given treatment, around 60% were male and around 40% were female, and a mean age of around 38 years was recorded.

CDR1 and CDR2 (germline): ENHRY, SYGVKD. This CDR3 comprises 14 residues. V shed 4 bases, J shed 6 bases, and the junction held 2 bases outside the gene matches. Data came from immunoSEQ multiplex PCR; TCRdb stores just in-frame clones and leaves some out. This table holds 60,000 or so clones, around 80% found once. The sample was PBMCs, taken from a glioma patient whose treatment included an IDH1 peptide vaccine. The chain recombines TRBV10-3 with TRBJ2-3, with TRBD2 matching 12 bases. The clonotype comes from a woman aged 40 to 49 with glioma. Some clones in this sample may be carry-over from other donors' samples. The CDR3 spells CAISGGTSGDTQYF. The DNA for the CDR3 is TGTGCCATCAGTGGGGGGACTAGCGGGGATACGCAGTATTTT.